Listed here are 7 T cell receptor beta chains from one sample, sequenced in a study of shared clonotypes between healthy human individuals. TCRdb's copy holds only in-frame clones and misses some; the assay was immunoSEQ multiplex PCR. The table records a few million clones, approximately 95% of them present only once. The sequenced material came from naive CD4+ T cells from PBMCs. Stated subset: CD45RA+ positively selected. These receptors originate from a man younger than 35 in good health. Some clones in this sample may be carry-over from other donors' samples.

As regards this clone: This sample includes further DNA sequences coding for the same CDR3. The V and J genes are TRBV9 and TRBJ2-5, with D perhaps TRBD1 (6 bases). V shed 0 bases and J shed 4 bases, with 7 bases lying between them. Per germline, CDR1 SGDLS and CDR2 YYNGEE. This CDR3 has 13 amino acids. The CDR3 region is CASSVVGGETQYF. CDR3 bases: TGTGCCAGCAGCGTAGTAGGGGGAGAGACCCAGTACTTC.

This clone was detected only once. J is TRBJ2-7 and V is TRBV7-2; TRBD1 matches 8 bases. The length of the CDR3 is 14 residues. Losses at the gene ends were 8 bases for V and 6 bases for J; bases not matched to a gene: 12. Germline lookup yields CDR1 SGHTA and CDR2 FQGNSA. CDR3 sequence reads: CASGTRTGQFEQYF. The CDR3 DNA reads as TGTGCCAGCGGAACCCGGACAGGGCAGTTCGAGCAGTACTTC. The full variable domain, with the rest looked up from reference TRBV7-2 and TRBJ2-7, is GAGVSQSPSNKVTEKGKDVELRCDPISGHTALYWYRQSLGQGLEFLIYFQGNSAPDKSGLPSDRFSAERTGGSVSTLTIQRTQQEDSAVYLCASGTRTGQFEQYFGPGTRLTVT.

The genes are TRBV6-1 and TRBJ1-2; D might be TRBD1 (5 bases). The CDR3 runs 13 residues. Germline V gives CDR1 MNHNS, CDR2 SASEGT. V shed 6 bases and J shed 2 bases, with 10 bases lying between them. CDR3 region: CASRTWGNYGYTF. The CDR3 region has the DNA TGTGCCAGCAGAACCTGGGGGAACTATGGCTACACCTTC.

This chain joins TRBV28 and TRBJ2-7; 11 bases are shared with TRBD1. The germline CDR1 and CDR2 sequences are MDHEN and SYDVKM. Trimming at V came to 5 bases and at J to 0 bases, leaving 9 bases not matched to a gene. CDR3 length: 17 residues. The CDR3 here is CASSGGSGTGGSYEQYF. DNA for the CDR3: TGTGCCAGCAGTGGGGGCTCTGGGACAGGGGGCTCCTACGAGCAGTACTTC.

This rearrangement joins TRBV6-1 to TRBJ2-7; 7 nucleotides align to TRBD1. J lost 0 bases, V lost 5 bases, and 4 bases had no gene match. CDR3 length equals 14 residues. CDR1 is MNHNS and CDR2 is SASEGT in the germline V gene. CDR3 sequence (DNA): TGTGCCAGCAGTATGACAGGGAGCTCCTACGAGCAGTACTTC. Amino acids: CASSMTGSSYEQYF.

This clone was seen a single time. The chain links TRBV28 to TRBJ2-5; 7 nucleotides align to TRBD2. The germline CDR1 and CDR2 sequences are MDHEN and SYDVKM. The CDR3 loop spans 16 amino acids. V shed 5 bases, J shed 2 bases, and the junction held 11 bases outside the gene matches. The CDR3: CASSPYLAEGQETQYF. The CDR3 nucleotides read TGTGCCAGCAGTCCCTACCTAGCGGAGGGGCAAGAGACCCAGTACTTC.

This sequence joins TRBV5-1 and TRBJ2-1; 7 bases fit TRBD2. After removal of 1 base from V and 10 bases from J, the junction contained 11 bases not matched to a gene. The length of the CDR3 is 15 residues. CDR1 is SGHRS and CDR2 is YFSETQ in the germline V gene. The CDR3 spells CASSLMREGLGEQFF. Written as DNA, the CDR3 is TGCGCCAGCAGCTTGATGAGGGAGGGCCTTGGAGAGCAGTTCTTC.